This record covers a single T cell receptor beta chain. Via MiXCR, TCRdb re-called the 5' RACE reads, giving one row per CDR3 protein. This table has roughly 1.6 million distinct CDR3 sequences, 32% appearing once. Trimming pared 6 bases from V and 6 bases from J, leaving 15 bases between. The CDR3 is 13 amino acids. Germline values: CDR1 DFQATT, CDR2 SNEGSKA (reference sequence). These data come from a study of identical twins. The sequence derives from a newborn girl in good health. V and J are TRBV20-1 and TRBJ2-1; D is perhaps TRBD2 (5 bases). Sequencing was carried out using cord blood. This CDR3 reads CSAHVLAGNEQFF. The CDR3 DNA follows: TGCAGTGCCCACGTCCTAGCAGGCAATGAGCAGTTCTTC.